A selection of T cell receptor beta chains follows, all from one sample in a study of cytomegalovirus exposure and HLA in healthy donors. The data were produced by immunoSEQ multiplex PCR, yet TCRdb's version contains in-frame clones alone and is incomplete. The table includes roughly 180,000 clones, roughly 79% detected once. The sample consisted of PBMCs. These receptors originate from a male donor in good health and CMV-seronegative. Both conserved end residues are part of each CDR3. Fields, in order: CDR3 length, D gene, clone size, V gene, J gene, CDR3 protein, CDR3 DNA. A D gene is named only where the DNA matches it firmly. The size entry is marked missing in some rows and otherwise reads once, few, many or a size class.

length: 14; D: TRBD1; size: NA; V: TRBV9; J: TRBJ1-4; CDR3: CASSPRQGREKLFF; DNA: TGTGCCAGCAGCCCCCGACAGGGGCGCGAAAAACTGTTTTTT
length: 16; D: TRBD2; size: NA; V: TRBV13; J: TRBJ2-1; CDR3: CASSFGAGGGGNEQFF; DNA: TGTGCCAGCAGCTTCGGGGCGGGAGGGGGGGGCAATGAGCAGTTCTTC
length: 12; D: NA; size: few; V: TRBV25-1; J: TRBJ1-1; CDR3: CASKGGYTEAFF; DNA: TGTGCCAGCAAAGGAGGATACACTGAAGCTTTCTTT
length: 13; D: TRBD1; size: NA; V: TRBV6-4; J: TRBJ1-2; CDR3: CASRRDSNYGYTF; DNA: TGTGCCAGCAGACGGGACAGCAACTATGGCTACACCTTC
length: 14; D: NA; size: NA; V: TRBV15; J: TRBJ2-1; CDR3: CATSRGTGYNEQFF; DNA: TGTGCCACCAGCAGAGGTACAGGCTACAATGAGCAGTTCTTC
length: 15; D: TRBD2; size: NA; V: TRBV29-1; J: TRBJ2-2; CDR3: CSVGGWQGAAGELFF; DNA: TGCAGCGTGGGGGGGTGGCAGGGAGCGGCCGGGGAGCTGTTTTTT
length: 12; D: NA; size: NA; V: TRBV6-1; J: TRBJ1-3; CDR3: CASSPGGNTIYF; DNA: TGTGCCAGCAGCCCAGGGGGAAACACCATATATTTT
length: 18; D: NA; size: NA; V: TRBV28; J: TRBJ1-5; CDR3: CASSFQSSGPLWDQPQHF; DNA: TGTGCCAGCAGTTTTCAGTCAAGCGGCCCCCTGTGGGATCAGCCCCAGCATTTT
length: 15; D: TRBD2; size: NA; V: TRBV9; J: TRBJ2-3; CDR3: CASSERGGSTDTQYF; DNA: TGTGCCAGCAGCGAGCGGGGGGGTAGCACAGATACGCAGTATTTT
length: 16; D: TRBD1; size: NA; V: TRBV2; J: TRBJ2-7; CDR3: CASSPVDRGTSYEQYF; DNA: TGTGCCAGCAGTCCCGTGGACAGGGGGACCTCCTACGAGCAGTACTTC
length: 16; D: NA; size: NA; V: TRBV6-1; J: TRBJ2-1; CDR3: CASSEGASARENEQFF; DNA: TGTGCCAGCAGTGAAGGGGCTAGCGCACGGGAAAATGAGCAGTTCTTC
length: 15; D: NA; size: NA; V: TRBV6-1; J: TRBJ1-5; CDR3: CASSTLGGVGQPQHF; DNA: TGTGCCAGCAGCACCCTGGGGGGGGTGGGCCAGCCCCAGCATTTT
length: 14; D: NA; size: NA; V: TRBV30; J: TRBJ2-2; CDR3: CAWKTSSNTGELFF; DNA: TGTGCCTGGAAGACTTCCAGTAACACCGGGGAGCTGTTTTTT
length: 13; D: NA; size: NA; V: TRBV28; J: TRBJ1-1; CDR3: CASSLGRGTEAFF; DNA: TGTGCCAGCAGTTTGGGCAGAGGGACTGAAGCTTTCTTT
length: 16; D: NA; size: once; V: TRBV27; J: TRBJ2-1; CDR3: CASSEVRGGTYNEQFF; DNA: TGTGCCAGCAGTGAGGTGAGGGGGGGCACCTACAATGAGCAGTTCTTC
length: 14; D: TRBD1; size: NA; V: TRBV25-1; J: TRBJ1-5; CDR3: CASAGQTSNQPQHF; DNA: TGTGCCAGCGCGGGACAGACGAGCAATCAGCCCCAGCATTTT
length: 17; D: NA; size: NA; V: TRBV4-1; J: TRBJ1-3; CDR3: CASSQEYWTDTGNTIYF; DNA: TGCGCCAGCAGCCAAGAGTATTGGACAGATACTGGAAACACCATATATTTT
length: 19; D: NA; size: NA; V: TRBV11-2; J: TRBJ2-4; CDR3: CASSLDPGLLTRAKNIQYF; DNA: TGTGCCAGCAGCTTAGATCCTGGGCTCCTGACGAGAGCCAAAAACATTCAGTACTTC
length: 14; D: NA; size: NA; V: TRBV6-1; J: TRBJ1-5; CDR3: CASSWGSLNQPQHF; DNA: TGTGCCAGCAGCTGGGGCAGTCTAAATCAGCCCCAGCATTTT
length: 15; D: NA; size: NA; V: TRBV6-6; J: TRBJ1-4; CDR3: CASTPPVGGGEKLFF; DNA: TGTGCCAGCACCCCACCTGTGGGGGGGGGTGAAAAACTGTTTTTT
length: 15; D: TRBD1; size: NA; V: TRBV6-5; J: TRBJ1-1; CDR3: CASSYFRTGKTEAFF; DNA: TGTGCCAGCAGTTACTTTAGGACAGGGAAGACTGAAGCTTTCTTT
length: 15; D: NA; size: few; V: TRBV5-3; J: TRBJ1-1; CDR3: CARSFVRIGSREAFF; DNA: TGTGCCAGAAGCTTCGTCCGAATAGGGAGTAGAGAAGCTTTCTTT
length: 15; D: TRBD1; size: NA; V: TRBV30; J: TRBJ1-6; CDR3: CAWHHPGTGNSPLHF; DNA: TGTGCCTGGCACCACCCCGGGACAGGGAATTCACCCCTCCACTTT
length: 12; D: TRBD1; size: NA; V: TRBV30; J: TRBJ1-1; CDR3: CAWSIGQGTAFF; DNA: TGTGCCTGGAGTATCGGACAGGGGACCGCTTTCTTT
length: 17; D: TRBD1; size: NA; V: TRBV4-2; J: TRBJ2-5; CDR3: CASSRTGTVAPQETQYF; DNA: TGTGCCAGCAGCCGTACCGGGACAGTCGCTCCTCAAGAGACCCAGTACTTC
length: 15; D: NA; size: NA; V: TRBV28; J: TRBJ2-3; CDR3: CASSPRDGRGDTQYF; DNA: TGTGCCAGCAGTCCCAGAGACGGCAGAGGAGATACGCAGTATTTT
length: 16; D: TRBD1; size: once; V: TRBV4-2; J: TRBJ1-2; CDR3: CASSQESPVRGPGYTF; DNA: TGTGCCAGCAGCCAAGAGTCCCCAGTGAGGGGGCCCGGCTACACCTTC
length: 16; D: NA; size: NA; V: TRBV4-1; J: TRBJ1-2; CDR3: CASSQKSGASNYGYTF; DNA: TGCGCCAGCAGCCAAAAGAGCGGGGCCTCTAACTATGGCTACACCTTC
length: 15; D: NA; size: NA; V: TRBV6-1; J: TRBJ1-5; CDR3: CASSAGSYSNQPQHF; DNA: TGTGCCAGCAGTGCTGGCAGTTATAGCAATCAGCCCCAGCATTTT
length: 14; D: TRBD1; size: once; V: TRBV30; J: TRBJ1-5; CDR3: CAWSVDRGDQPQHF; DNA: TGTGCCTGGAGTGTGGACAGGGGAGACCAGCCCCAGCATTTT
length: 15; D: TRBD1; size: NA; V: TRBV7-3; J: TRBJ1-6; CDR3: CASSVSGTGESPLHF; DNA: TGTGCCAGCAGCGTCTCCGGGACAGGGGAATCACCCCTCCACTTT
length: 12; D: TRBD1; size: few; V: TRBV5-1; J: TRBJ1-2; CDR3: CASSWDSYGYTF; DNA: TGCGCCAGCAGCTGGGACAGCTATGGCTACACCTTC
length: 16; D: TRBD2; size: NA; V: TRBV6-5; J: TRBJ2-2; CDR3: CASSYGEGRNTGELFF; DNA: TGTGCCAGCAGTTATGGGGAGGGGAGAAACACCGGGGAGCTGTTTTTT
length: 15; D: TRBD2; size: NA; V: TRBV30; J: TRBJ2-1; CDR3: CAWSGASSGGHEQFF; DNA: TGTGCCTGGAGTGGGGCGTCTAGCGGGGGGCATGAGCAGTTCTTC
length: 14; D: NA; size: NA; V: TRBV19; J: TRBJ1-3; CDR3: CASSEQASGNTIYF; DNA: TGTGCCAGTAGTGAGCAGGCATCTGGAAACACCATATATTTT
length: 15; D: NA; size: NA; V: TRBV11-1; J: TRBJ2-3; CDR3: CASSFQAGTADTQYF; DNA: TGTGCCAGCAGCTTTCAAGCAGGGACTGCAGATACGCAGTATTTT
length: 15; D: NA; size: NA; V: TRBV4-3; J: TRBJ2-7; CDR3: CASSQDEDSFYEQYF; DNA: TGCGCCAGCAGCCAAGATGAGGACAGTTTCTACGAGCAGTACTTC
length: 11; D: NA; size: NA; V: TRBV30; J: TRBJ2-7; CDR3: CAWSVAERQYF; DNA: TGTGCCTGGAGTGTAGCAGAGCGGCAGTACTTC
length: 15; D: TRBD1; size: NA; V: TRBV11-2; J: TRBJ2-5; CDR3: CASSLAGQGQETQYF; DNA: TGTGCCAGCAGCTTAGCCGGACAGGGCCAAGAGACCCAGTACTTC
length: 16; D: NA; size: NA; V: TRBV6-6; J: TRBJ1-5; CDR3: CASSTTGRYSNQPQHF; DNA: TGTGCCAGCAGTACAACAGGGAGATATAGCAATCAGCCCCAGCATTTT
length: 13; D: NA; size: NA; V: TRBV5-4; J: TRBJ2-1; CDR3: CASSLGVTYEQFF; DNA: TGTGCCAGCAGCTTAGGAGTCACGTATGAGCAGTTCTTC
length: 18; D: NA; size: NA; V: TRBV4-2; J: TRBJ1-5; CDR3: CASSQDVEGHYSNQPQHF; DNA: TGTGCCAGCAGCCAAGATGTCGAGGGACACTATAGCAATCAGCCCCAGCATTTT
length: 13; D: TRBD1; size: once; V: TRBV28; J: TRBJ2-1; CDR3: CASLRQGGGEQFF; DNA: TGTGCCAGCCTTAGACAGGGTGGGGGTGAGCAGTTCTTC
length: 11; D: NA; size: once; V: TRBV30; J: TRBJ1-1; CDR3: CAWGENTEAFF; DNA: TGTGCCTGGGGAGAGAACACTGAAGCTTTCTTT
length: 15; D: TRBD1; size: few; V: TRBV6-1; J: TRBJ1-2; CDR3: CASRSQGAGHYGYTF; DNA: TGTGCCAGCAGATCACAGGGGGCGGGCCACTATGGCTACACCTTC
length: 15; D: TRBD2; size: few; V: TRBV28; J: TRBJ2-7; CDR3: CASSLSGLASYEQYF; DNA: TGTGCCAGCAGTTTATCGGGACTAGCTTCCTACGAGCAGTACTTC
length: 15; D: NA; size: NA; V: TRBV30; J: TRBJ1-6; CDR3: CAWSVLKRNNSPLHF; DNA: TGTGCCTGGAGTGTACTCAAGAGAAATAATTCACCCCTCCACTTT
length: 15; D: NA; size: NA; V: TRBV15; J: TRBJ2-1; CDR3: CATSRDRRIGNEQFF; DNA: TGTGCCACCAGCAGAGATAGGCGGATCGGCAATGAGCAGTTCTTC
length: 14; D: NA; size: NA; V: TRBV30; J: TRBJ2-7; CDR3: CAWTRGAGVHEQYF; DNA: TGTGCCTGGACCCGGGGGGCTGGAGTCCACGAGCAGTACTTC
length: 15; D: NA; size: NA; V: TRBV6-1; J: TRBJ1-6; CDR3: CASSEMRPVSSPLHF; DNA: TGTGCCAGCAGTGAAATGCGTCCCGTGAGTTCACCCCTCCACTTT
length: 16; D: TRBD1; size: NA; V: TRBV6-5; J: TRBJ2-2; CDR3: CASSYRGQGRPGELFF; DNA: TGTGCCAGCAGTTACCGGGGACAGGGGAGGCCCGGGGAGCTGTTTTTT
length: 17; D: TRBD1; size: NA; V: TRBV5-1; J: TRBJ1-1; CDR3: CASSQRGTGDIGTEAFF; DNA: TGCGCCAGCAGCCAAAGGGGGACAGGGGATATTGGCACTGAAGCTTTCTTT
length: 14; D: NA; size: once; V: TRBV30; J: TRBJ1-1; CDR3: CAWLGHLGNTEAFF; DNA: TGTGCCTGGTTGGGACATCTGGGGAACACTGAAGCTTTCTTT
length: 16; D: TRBD1; size: few; V: TRBV7-7; J: TRBJ2-7; CDR3: CASSLSRDRVSYEQYF; DNA: TGTGCCAGCAGCCTATCCCGGGACAGGGTCTCCTACGAGCAGTACTTC
length: 13; D: TRBD2; size: NA; V: TRBV6-5; J: TRBJ2-7; CDR3: CARIGEGPNEQYF; DNA: TGTGCCAGGATAGGGGAGGGCCCCAACGAGCAGTACTTC
length: 14; D: TRBD1; size: few; V: TRBV12-5; J: TRBJ1-5; CDR3: CASSGQGVGQPQHF; DNA: TGTGCTAGTTCCGGACAGGGGGTAGGTCAGCCCCAGCATTTT
length: 15; D: TRBD2; size: NA; V: TRBV7-3; J: TRBJ2-1; CDR3: CASSPRTSGNNEQFF; DNA: TGTGCCAGCAGCCCCCGGACTAGCGGCAACAATGAGCAGTTCTTC
length: 14; D: TRBD1; size: NA; V: TRBV30; J: TRBJ1-5; CDR3: CAWSEGQGNQPQHF; DNA: TGTGCCTGGAGTGAGGGACAGGGAAATCAGCCCCAGCATTTT
length: 14; D: NA; size: NA; V: TRBV4-2; J: TRBJ1-5; CDR3: CASSPSGLNQPQHF; DNA: TGTGCCAGCAGCCCCTCAGGTCTCAATCAGCCCCAGCATTTT